The clone carrying this TCR beta chain was picked up one time. The antigen is not known. This entry belongs to a study of graft-versus-host responses after intestinal transplantation. Background on the study: After anti-thymocyte globulin induction, recipients took tacrolimus and steroids for three to four years.

Findings and caveats of the study: Detected in recipient marrow were GvH clones, some of which were first observed in ileum or blood. The study associated peak circulating GvH clone levels with early post-transplant HvG declines. Allograft clonal ratios (graft-versus-host to host-versus-graft) were high in patients who had graft-donor T cell macrochimerism.

The assay was immunoSEQ multiplex PCR, and TCRdb's table has in-frame clones only and misses some. Among under 20,000 clones, more than 85% were seen once, and the ten largest hold about 0.8%. The trim removed 5 bases at V and 5 bases at J, leaving 14 bases unmatched. The CDR3 runs 17 residues. Germline V gene lookup returns CDR1 SEHNR and CDR2 FQNEAQ (reference sequence). The chain carries TRBV7-9 and TRBJ2-5, with TRBD2 matching 10 bases. The source of this sequence is a human patient who received an intestinal transplant, so some T cells may come from the graft donor. The sample here was PBMCs, taken 23 days after intestinal transplant. The CDR3 bases are TGTGCCAGCAGCCTCCCTCTAGCGGGAGAGCCCGGGGAGACCCAGTACTTC. The encoded protein is CASSLPLAGEPGETQYF.